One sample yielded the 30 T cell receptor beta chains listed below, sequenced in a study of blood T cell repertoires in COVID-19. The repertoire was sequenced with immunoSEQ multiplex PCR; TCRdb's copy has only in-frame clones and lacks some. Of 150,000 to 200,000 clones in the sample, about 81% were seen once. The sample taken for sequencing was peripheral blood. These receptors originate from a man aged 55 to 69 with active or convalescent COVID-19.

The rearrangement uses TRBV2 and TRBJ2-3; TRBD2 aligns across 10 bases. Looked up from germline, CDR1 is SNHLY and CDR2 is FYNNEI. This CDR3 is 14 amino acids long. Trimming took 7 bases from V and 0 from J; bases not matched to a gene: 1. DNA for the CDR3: TGTGCCAGCACAGCGGGAGGGAGCACAGATACGCAGTATTTT. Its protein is CASTAGGSTDTQYF.

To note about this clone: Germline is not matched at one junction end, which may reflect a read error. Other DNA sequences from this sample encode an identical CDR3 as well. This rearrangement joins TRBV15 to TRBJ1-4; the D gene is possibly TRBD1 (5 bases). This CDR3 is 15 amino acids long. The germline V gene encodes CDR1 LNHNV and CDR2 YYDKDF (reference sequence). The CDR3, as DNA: TGCGCCACCAGCAGAGATAGTTCAGGGAATGAAAAACTGTTTTTT. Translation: CATSRDSSGNEKLFF.

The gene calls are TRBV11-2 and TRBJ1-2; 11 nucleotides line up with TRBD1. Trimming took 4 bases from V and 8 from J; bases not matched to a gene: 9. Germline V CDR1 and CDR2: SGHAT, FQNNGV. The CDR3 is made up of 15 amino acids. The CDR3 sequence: CASSSLGQGARGYTF. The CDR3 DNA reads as TGTGCCAGCAGCTCCCTAGGACAGGGGGCGCGGGGCTACACCTTC. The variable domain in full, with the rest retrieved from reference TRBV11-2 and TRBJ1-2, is EAGVAQSPRYKIIEKRQSVAFWCNPISGHATLYWYQQILGQGPKLLIQFQNNGVVDDSQLPKDRFSAERLKGVDSTLKIQPAKLEDSAVYLCASSSLGQGARGYTFGSGTRLTVV.

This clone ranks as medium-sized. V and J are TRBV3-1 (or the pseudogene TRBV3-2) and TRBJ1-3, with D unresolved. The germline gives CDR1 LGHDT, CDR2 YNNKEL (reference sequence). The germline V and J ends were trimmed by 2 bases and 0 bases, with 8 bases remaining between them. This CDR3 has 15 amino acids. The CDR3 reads CASSQSGFSGNTIYF. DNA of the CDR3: TGTGCCAGCAGCCAATCGGGGTTCTCTGGAAACACCATATATTTT.

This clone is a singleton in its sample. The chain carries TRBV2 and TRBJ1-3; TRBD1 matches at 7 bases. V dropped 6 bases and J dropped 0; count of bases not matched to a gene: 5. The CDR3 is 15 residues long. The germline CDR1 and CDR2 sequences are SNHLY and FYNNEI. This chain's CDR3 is CASRVDRTSGNTIYF. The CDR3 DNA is TGTGCCAGCAGGGTGGACAGGACCTCTGGAAACACCATATATTTT.

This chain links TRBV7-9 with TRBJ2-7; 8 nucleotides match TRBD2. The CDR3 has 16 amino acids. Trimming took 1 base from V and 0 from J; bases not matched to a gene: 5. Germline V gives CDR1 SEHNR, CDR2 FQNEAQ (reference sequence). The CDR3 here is CASSLGAAGVSYEQYF. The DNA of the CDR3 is TGTGCCAGCAGCTTAGGCGCAGCGGGAGTCTCCTACGAGCAGTACTTC. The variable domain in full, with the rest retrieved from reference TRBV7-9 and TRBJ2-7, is DTGVSQNPRHKITKRGQNVTFRCDPISEHNRLYWYRQTLGQGPEFLTYFQNEAQLEKSRLLSDRFSAERPKGSFSTLEIQRTEQGDSAMYLCASSLGAAGVSYEQYFGPGTRLTVT.

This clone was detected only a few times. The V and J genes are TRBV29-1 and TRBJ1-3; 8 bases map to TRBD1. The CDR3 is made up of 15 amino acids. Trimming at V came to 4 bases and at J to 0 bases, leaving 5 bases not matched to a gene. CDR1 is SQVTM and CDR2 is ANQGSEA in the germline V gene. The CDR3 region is CSVGITGGSGNTIYF. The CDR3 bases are TGCAGCGTTGGCATAACAGGGGGCTCTGGAAACACCATATATTTT.

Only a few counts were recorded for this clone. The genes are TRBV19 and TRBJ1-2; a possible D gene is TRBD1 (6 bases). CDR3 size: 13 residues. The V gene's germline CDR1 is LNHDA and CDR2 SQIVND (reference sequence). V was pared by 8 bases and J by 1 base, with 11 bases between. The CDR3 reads CASSTGFNYGYTF. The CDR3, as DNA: TGTGCCAGTTCGACAGGATTTAACTATGGCTACACCTTC.

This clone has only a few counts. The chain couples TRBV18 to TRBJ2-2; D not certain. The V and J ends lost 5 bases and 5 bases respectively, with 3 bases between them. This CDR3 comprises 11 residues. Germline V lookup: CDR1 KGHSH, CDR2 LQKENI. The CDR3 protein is CASSSTGELFF. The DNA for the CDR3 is TGTGCCAGCTCATCAACCGGGGAGCTGTTTTTT.

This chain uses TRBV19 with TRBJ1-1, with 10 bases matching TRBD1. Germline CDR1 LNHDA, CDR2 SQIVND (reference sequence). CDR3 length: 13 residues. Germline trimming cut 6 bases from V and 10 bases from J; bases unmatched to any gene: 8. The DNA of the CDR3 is TGTGCCAGTAGGCGGACAGGGGGAGCGCGAGCTTTCTTT. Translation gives CASRRTGGARAFF.

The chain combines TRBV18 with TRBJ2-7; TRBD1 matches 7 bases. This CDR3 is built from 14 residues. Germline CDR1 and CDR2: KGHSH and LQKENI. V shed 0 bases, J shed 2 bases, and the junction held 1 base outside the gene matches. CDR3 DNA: TGTGCCAGCTCACCACCCCAGGGGGCCTACGAGCAGTACTTC. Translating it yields CASSPPQGAYEQYF.

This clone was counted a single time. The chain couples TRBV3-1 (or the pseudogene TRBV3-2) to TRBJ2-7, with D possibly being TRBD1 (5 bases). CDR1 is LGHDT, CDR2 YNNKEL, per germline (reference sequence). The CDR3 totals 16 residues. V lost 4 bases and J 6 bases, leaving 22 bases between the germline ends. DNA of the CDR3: TGTGCCAGCAGCCTAGGATCAGGACATGCCCCGACCGAGCAGTACTTC. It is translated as CASSLGSGHAPTEQYF.

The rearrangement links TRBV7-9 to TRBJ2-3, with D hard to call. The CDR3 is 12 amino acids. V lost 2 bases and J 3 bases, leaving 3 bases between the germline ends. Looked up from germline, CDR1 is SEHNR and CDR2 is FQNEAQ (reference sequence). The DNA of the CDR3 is TGTGCCAGCAGCTTAATAACAGATACGCAGTATTTT. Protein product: CASSLITDTQYF.

CDR3 loop: CASSSRDSSLKLFF. The CDR3 bases are TGTGCCAGCAGCTCCCGGGACAGCTCCCTGAAACTGTTTTTT. The chain employs TRBV5-4 and TRBJ1-4; 7 bases align to TRBD1. Germline values: CDR1 SGHNT, CDR2 YYREEE (reference sequence). After removal of 3 bases from V and 11 bases from J, the junction contained 10 bases not matched to a gene. The CDR3 has 14 amino acids.

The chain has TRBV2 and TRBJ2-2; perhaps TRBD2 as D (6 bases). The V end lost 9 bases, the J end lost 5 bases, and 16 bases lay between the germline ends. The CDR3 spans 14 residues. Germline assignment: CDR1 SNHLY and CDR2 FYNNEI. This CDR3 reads CASGDFPRTGELFF. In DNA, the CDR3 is TGTGCCAGTGGGGACTTCCCGAGGACCGGGGAGCTGTTTTTT.

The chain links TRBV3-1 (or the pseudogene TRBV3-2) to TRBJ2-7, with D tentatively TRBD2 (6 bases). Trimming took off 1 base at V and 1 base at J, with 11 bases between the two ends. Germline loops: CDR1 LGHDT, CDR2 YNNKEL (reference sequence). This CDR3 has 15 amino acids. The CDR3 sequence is CASSQAATSSYEQYF. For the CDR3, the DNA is TGTGCCAGCAGCCAAGCAGCGACTAGTTCCTACGAGCAGTACTTC.

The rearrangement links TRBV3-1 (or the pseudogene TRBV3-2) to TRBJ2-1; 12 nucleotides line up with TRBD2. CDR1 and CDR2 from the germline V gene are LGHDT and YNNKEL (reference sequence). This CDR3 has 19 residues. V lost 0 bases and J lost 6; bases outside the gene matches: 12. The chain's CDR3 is CASSQDTSSSGRAINEQFF. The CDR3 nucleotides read TGTGCCAGCAGCCAAGATACGTCGTCTAGCGGGAGGGCCATCAATGAGCAGTTCTTC.

CDR3 nucleotides: TGTGCCAGTAGTATAGATCGTCCCCTTAGCAATCAGCCCCAGCATTTT. Its translation is CASSIDRPLSNQPQHF. The chain couples TRBV19 to TRBJ1-5; no reliable D call. The CDR3 covers 16 residues. Trimming removed 0 bases from V and 0 bases from J, with 9 bases in between. Germline V gene data show CDR1 as LNHDA and CDR2 as SQIVND (reference sequence).

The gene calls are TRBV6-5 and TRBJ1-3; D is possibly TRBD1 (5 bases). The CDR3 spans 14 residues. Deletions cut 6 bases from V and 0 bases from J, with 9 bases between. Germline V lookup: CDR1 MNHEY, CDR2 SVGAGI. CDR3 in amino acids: CASRDTSSGNTIYF. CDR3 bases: TGTGCCAGCAGGGACACAAGCTCTGGAAACACCATATATTTT.

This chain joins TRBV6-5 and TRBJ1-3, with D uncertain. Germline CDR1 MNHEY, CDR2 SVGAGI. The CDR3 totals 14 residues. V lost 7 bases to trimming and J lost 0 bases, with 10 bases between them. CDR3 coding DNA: TGTGCCAGCAACCGGGATCTCTCTGGAAACACCATATATTTT. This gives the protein CASNRDLSGNTIYF.

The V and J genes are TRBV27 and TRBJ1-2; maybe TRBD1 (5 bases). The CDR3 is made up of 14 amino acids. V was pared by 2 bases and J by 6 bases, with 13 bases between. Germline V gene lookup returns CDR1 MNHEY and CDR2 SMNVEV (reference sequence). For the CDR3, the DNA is TGTGCCAGCAGTTTACAGCAGGGTAGCCATGGCTACACCTTC. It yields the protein CASSLQQGSHGYTF.

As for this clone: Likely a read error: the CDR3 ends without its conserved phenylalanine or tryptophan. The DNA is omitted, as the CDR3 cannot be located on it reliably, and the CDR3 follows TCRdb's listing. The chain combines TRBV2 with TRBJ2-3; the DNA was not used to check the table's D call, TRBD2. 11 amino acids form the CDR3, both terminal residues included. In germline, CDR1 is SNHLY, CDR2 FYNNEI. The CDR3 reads CASGFVSGGTL.

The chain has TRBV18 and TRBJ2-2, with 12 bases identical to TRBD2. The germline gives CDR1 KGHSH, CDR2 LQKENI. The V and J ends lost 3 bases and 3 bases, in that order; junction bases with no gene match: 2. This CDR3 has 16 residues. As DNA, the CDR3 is TGTGCCAGCTCACCGGGACTAGCGGGTGACACCGGGGAGCTGTTTTTT. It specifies CASSPGLAGDTGELFF.

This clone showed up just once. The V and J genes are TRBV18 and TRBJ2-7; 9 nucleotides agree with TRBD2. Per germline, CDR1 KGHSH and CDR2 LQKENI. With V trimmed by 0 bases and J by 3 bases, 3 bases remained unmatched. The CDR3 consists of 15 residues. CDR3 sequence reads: CASSPPSGGIYEQYF. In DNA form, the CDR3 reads TGTGCCAGCTCACCACCCAGCGGGGGGATCTACGAGCAGTACTTC.

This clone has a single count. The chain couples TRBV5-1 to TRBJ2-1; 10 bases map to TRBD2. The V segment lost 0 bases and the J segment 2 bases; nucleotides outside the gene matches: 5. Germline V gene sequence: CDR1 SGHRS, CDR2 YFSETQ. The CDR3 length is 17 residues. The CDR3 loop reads CASSLAPGLAAYNEQFF. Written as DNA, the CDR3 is TGCGCCAGCAGCTTGGCCCCCGGACTAGCGGCCTACAATGAGCAGTTCTTC.

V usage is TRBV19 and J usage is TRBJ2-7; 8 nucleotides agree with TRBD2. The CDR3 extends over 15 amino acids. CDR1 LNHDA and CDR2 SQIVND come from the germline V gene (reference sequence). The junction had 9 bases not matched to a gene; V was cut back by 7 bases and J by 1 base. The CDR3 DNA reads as TGTGCCAGTAAAGAGGCTAGCGGGTGGTCCTACGAGCAGTACTTC. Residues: CASKEASGWSYEQYF. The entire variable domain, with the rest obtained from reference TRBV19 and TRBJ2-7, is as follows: DGGITQSPKYLFRKEGQNVTLSCEQNLNHDAMYWYRQDPGQGLRLIYYSQIVNDFQKGDIAEGYSVSREKKESFPLTVTSAQKNPTAFYLCASKEASGWSYEQYFGPGTRLTVT.

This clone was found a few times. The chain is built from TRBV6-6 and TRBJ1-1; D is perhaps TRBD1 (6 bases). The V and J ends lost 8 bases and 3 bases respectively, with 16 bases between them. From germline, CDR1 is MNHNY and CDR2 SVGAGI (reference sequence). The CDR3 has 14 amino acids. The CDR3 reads CASGSRGSDTEAFF. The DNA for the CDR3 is TGTGCCAGCGGATCCAGGGGCTCCGACACTGAAGCTTTCTTT.

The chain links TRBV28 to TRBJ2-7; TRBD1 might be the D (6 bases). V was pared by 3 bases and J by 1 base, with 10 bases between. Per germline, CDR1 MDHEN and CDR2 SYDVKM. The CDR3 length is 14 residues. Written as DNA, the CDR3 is TGTGCCAGCAGTTTTGGGGGCAAATCCTACGAGCAGTACTTC. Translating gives CASSFGGKSYEQYF.

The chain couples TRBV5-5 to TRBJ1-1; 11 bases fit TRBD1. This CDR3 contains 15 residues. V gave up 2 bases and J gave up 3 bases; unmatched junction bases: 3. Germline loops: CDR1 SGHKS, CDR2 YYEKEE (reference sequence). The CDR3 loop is CASSFGQGAYTEAFF. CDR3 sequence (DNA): TGTGCCAGCAGCTTCGGACAGGGGGCTTACACTGAAGCTTTCTTT.

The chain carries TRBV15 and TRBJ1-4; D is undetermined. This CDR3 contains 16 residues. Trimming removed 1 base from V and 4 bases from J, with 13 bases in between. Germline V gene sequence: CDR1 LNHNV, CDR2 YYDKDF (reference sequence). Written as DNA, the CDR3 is TGTGCCACCAGCAGAGTTGGGCACACTGATAATGAAAAACTGTTTTTT. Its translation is CATSRVGHTDNEKLFF.